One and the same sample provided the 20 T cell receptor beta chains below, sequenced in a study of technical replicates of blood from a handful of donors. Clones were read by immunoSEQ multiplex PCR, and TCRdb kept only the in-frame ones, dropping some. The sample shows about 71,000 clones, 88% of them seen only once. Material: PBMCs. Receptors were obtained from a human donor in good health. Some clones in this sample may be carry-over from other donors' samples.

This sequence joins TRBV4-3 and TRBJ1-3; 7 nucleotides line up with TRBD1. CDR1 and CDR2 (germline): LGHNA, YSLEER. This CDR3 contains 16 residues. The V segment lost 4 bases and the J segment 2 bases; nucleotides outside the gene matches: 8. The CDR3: CASSPVDRFTGNTIYF. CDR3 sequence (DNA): TGCGCCAGCAGCCCGGTGGACAGGTTCACTGGAAACACCATATATTTT.

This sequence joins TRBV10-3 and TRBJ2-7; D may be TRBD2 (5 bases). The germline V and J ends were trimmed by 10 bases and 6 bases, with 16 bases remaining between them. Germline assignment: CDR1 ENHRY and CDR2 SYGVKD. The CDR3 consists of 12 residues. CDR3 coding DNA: TGTGCCACCTCGGACTCGGGCTTCGAGCAGTACTTC. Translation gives CATSDSGFEQYF.

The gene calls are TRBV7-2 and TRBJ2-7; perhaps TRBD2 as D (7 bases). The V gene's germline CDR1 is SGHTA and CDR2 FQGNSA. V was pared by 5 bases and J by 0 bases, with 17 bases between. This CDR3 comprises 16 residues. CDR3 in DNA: TGTGCCAGCAGCCTAGGGGGGGGGACCCGCTCCTACGAGCAGTACTTC. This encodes CASSLGGGTRSYEQYF.

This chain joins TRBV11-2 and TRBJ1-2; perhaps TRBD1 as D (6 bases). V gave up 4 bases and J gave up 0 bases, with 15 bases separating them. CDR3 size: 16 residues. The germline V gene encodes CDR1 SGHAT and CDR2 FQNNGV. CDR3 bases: TGTGCCAGCAGCTCACAAGGTGGGGGCGCTAACTATGGCTACACCTTC. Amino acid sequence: CASSSQGGGANYGYTF.

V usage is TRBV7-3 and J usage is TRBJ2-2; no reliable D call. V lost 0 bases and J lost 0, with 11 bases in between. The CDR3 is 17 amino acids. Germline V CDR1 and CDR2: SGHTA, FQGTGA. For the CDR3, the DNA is TGTGCCAGCAGCTTAACCTATGCTCCAACGAACACCGGGGAGCTGTTTTTT. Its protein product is CASSLTYAPTNTGELFF.

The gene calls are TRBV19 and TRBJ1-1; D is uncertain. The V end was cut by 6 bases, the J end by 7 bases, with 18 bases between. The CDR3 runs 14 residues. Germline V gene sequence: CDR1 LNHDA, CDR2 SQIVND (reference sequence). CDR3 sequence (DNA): TGTGCCAGTAGCCTTACCGGGTACTTCATTGAAGCTTTCTTT. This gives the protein CASSLTGYFIEAFF.

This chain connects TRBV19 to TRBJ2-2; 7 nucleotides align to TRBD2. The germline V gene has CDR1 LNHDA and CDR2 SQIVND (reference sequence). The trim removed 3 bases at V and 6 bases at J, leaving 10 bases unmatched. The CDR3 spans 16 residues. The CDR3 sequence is CASSMVRGGFAGELFF. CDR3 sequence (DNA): TGTGCCAGTAGTATGGTTAGGGGAGGGTTCGCCGGGGAGCTGTTTTTT.

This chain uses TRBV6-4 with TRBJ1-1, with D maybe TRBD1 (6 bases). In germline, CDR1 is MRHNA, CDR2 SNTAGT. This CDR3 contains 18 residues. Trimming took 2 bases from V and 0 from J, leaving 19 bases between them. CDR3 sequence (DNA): TGTGCCAGCAGTGACCCGGACAGAATAACGATCATGAACACTGAAGCTTTCTTT. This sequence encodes CASSDPDRITIMNTEAFF.

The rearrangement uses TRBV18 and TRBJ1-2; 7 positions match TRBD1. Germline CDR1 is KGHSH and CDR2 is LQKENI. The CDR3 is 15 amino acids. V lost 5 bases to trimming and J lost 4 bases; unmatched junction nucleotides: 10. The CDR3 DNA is TGTGCCAGCTCAATTGACAGGGTCCCTTCCTATGGCTACACCTTC. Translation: CASSIDRVPSYGYTF.

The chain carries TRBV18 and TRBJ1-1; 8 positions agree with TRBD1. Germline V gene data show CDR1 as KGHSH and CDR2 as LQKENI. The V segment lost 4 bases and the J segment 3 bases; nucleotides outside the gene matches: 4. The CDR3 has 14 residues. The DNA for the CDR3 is TGTGCCAGCTCACTTCAGGGGGCGGACACTGAAGCTTTCTTT. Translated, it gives CASSLQGADTEAFF.

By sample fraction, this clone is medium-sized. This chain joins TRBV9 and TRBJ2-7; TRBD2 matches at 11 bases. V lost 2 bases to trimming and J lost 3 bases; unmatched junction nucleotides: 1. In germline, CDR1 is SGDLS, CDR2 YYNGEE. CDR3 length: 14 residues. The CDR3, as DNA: TGTGCCAGCAGCGTTAGCGGGGGGGGCTACGAGCAGTACTTC. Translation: CASSVSGGGYEQYF. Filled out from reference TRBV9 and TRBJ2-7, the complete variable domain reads DSGVTQTPKHLITATGQRVTLRCSPRSGDLSVYWYQQSLDQGLQFLIQYYNGEERAKGNILERFSAQQFPDLHSELNLSSLELGDSALYFCASSVSGGGYEQYFGPGTRLTVT.

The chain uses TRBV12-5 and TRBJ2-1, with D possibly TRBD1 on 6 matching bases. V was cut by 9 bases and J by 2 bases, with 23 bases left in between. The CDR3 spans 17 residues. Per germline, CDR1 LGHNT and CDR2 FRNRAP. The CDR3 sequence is CASAPVFGRGTYNEQFF. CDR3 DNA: TGTGCTAGCGCTCCGGTGTTTGGCAGGGGAACCTACAATGAGCAGTTCTTC.

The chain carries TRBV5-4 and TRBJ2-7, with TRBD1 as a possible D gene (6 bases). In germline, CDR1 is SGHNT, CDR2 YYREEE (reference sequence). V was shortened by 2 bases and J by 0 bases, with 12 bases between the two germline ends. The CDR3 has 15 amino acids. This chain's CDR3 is CASSFPGVPSYEQYF. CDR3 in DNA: TGTGCCAGCAGCTTTCCAGGGGTACCCTCCTACGAGCAGTACTTC. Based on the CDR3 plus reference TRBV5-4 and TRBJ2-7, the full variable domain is ETGVTQSPTHLIKTRGQQVTLRCSSQSGHNTVSWYQQALGQGPQFIFQYYREEENGRGNFPPRFSGLQFPNYSSELNVNALELDDSALYLCASSFPGVPSYEQYFGPGTRLTVT.

The CDR3 region is CAWSPNNSPLHF. In nucleotides, the CDR3 is TGTGCCTGGAGTCCAAATAATTCACCCCTCCACTTT. The chain has TRBV30 and TRBJ1-6, with unresolved D. Germline-derived CDR1 and CDR2 are GTSNPN and SVGIG (reference sequence). The CDR3 spans 12 residues. V shed 2 bases and J shed 5 bases, with 4 bases lying between them.

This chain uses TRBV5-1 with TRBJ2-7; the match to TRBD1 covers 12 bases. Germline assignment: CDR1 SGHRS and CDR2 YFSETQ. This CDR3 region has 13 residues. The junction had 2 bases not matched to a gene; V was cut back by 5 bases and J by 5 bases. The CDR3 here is CASSRDRGHEQYF. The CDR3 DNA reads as TGCGCCAGCAGTCGGGACAGGGGGCACGAGCAGTACTTC.

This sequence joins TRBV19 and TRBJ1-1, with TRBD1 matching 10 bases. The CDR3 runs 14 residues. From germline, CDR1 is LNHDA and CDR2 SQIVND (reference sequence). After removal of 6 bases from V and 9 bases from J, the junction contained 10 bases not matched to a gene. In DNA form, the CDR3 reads TGTGCCAGTAGCGATACCGACAGGGGGCGAAAAGCTTTCTTT. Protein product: CASSDTDRGRKAFF.

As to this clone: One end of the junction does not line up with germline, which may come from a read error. The CDR3 protein is CASSLVAGRSIF. DNA of the CDR3: TGTGCCAGCAGCTTGGTAGCAGGGAGGTCCATTTTT. The chain links TRBV5-6 to TRBJ2-3, with a weak D call TRBD2 (6 bases). CDR1 and CDR2 from the germline V gene are SGHDT and YYEEEE. CDR3 length: 12 amino acids.

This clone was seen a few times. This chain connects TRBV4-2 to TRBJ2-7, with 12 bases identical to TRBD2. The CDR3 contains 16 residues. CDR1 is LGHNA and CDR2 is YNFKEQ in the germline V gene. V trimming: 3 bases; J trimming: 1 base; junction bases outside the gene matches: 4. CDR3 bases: TGTGCCAGCAGCCAGGAGGGACTAGCGGGTTCCTACGAGCAGTACTTC. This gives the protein CASSQEGLAGSYEQYF.

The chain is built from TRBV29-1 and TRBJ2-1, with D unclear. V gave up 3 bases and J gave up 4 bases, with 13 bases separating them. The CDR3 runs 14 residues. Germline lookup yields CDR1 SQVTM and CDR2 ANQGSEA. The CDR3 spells CSVDRRLVYNEQFF. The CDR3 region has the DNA TGCAGCGTTGATCGGAGATTAGTATACAATGAGCAGTTCTTC.

CDR3 sequence: CASSRNTGGYEQYF. The CDR3 DNA sequence: TGTGCCAGCAGTAGGAACACGGGAGGCTACGAGCAGTACTTC. This chain links TRBV27 with TRBJ2-7; 7 positions agree with TRBD2. Per the germline V gene, CDR1 is MNHEY and CDR2 is SMNVEV (reference sequence). V lost 5 bases and J lost 3; bases outside the gene matches: 7. The CDR3 length is 14 residues.